The 29 T cell receptor beta chains below were found in one sample sequenced in a study of blood T cell repertoires in COVID-19. Generated by immunoSEQ multiplex PCR, the TCRdb table keeps only in-frame clones and is missing some. The repertoire consists of 81,000 or so clones, with 85% to 95% occurring once and the leading ten covering approximately 6%. The sample consisted of peripheral blood. Source of these receptors: a woman aged 60-70 years with active COVID-19.

This clone showed up just once. This rearrangement joins TRBV9 to TRBJ1-1; 12 bases fit TRBD1. Germline CDR1 SGDLS, CDR2 YYNGEE. The trim removed 3 bases at V and 7 bases at J, leaving 4 bases unmatched. CDR3 length equals 14 residues. The CDR3 DNA sequence: TGTGCCAGCAGCGGAGGGACAGGGGGCAGTGAAGCTTTCTTT. It yields the protein CASSGGTGGSEAFF.

This clone was seen once. The CDR3 DNA follows: TGTGCCAGCAGCTTACCGGCCGCTAGGAACACTGAAGCTTTCTTT. Translation: CASSLPAARNTEAFF. This chain links TRBV5-8 with TRBJ1-1, with D hard to call. Trimming took 2 bases from V and 1 from J, leaving 12 bases between them. The CDR3 covers 15 residues. Germline V lookup: CDR1 SGHTS, CDR2 YDEGEE.

V is TRBV6-5 and J is TRBJ2-3, with D possibly TRBD1 on 5 matching bases. Germline CDR1 reads MNHEY; CDR2 reads SVGAGI. The CDR3 extends over 16 amino acids. Trimming removed 0 bases from V and 4 bases from J, with 14 bases in between. CDR3 residues: CASSYSGQGQPDTQYF. In DNA, the CDR3 is TGTGCCAGCAGTTACTCAGGTCAGGGCCAACCAGATACGCAGTATTTT.

This chain joins TRBV24-1 and TRBJ2-1; the match to TRBD2 covers 7 bases. CDR3 length equals 15 residues. Per germline, CDR1 KGHDR and CDR2 SFDVKD. V was pared by 5 bases and J by 0 bases, with 3 bases of the junction left unmatched. CDR3 bases: TGTGCCACCAGTGTGGGCGGGAGCTCCTACAATGAGCAGTTCTTC. Translating gives CATSVGGSSYNEQFF.

The rearrangement uses TRBV7-4 and TRBJ2-7; D is ambiguous. This CDR3 has 13 residues. Trimming stripped 5 bases from V and 6 bases from J, with 14 bases between. Germline CDR1 reads SGHVT; CDR2 reads SQSDAQ. For the CDR3, the DNA is TGTGCCAGCAGCCCCCCGGTGGTCTCCGAGCAGTACTTC. It specifies CASSPPVVSEQYF. The full variable domain, its missing parts supplied by reference TRBV7-4 and TRBJ2-7, is GAGVSQSPRYKVAKRGRDVALRCDSISGHVTLYWYRQTLGQGSEVLTYSQSDAQRDKSGRPSGRFSAERPERSVSTLKIQRTEQGDSAVYLCASSPPVVSEQYFGPGTRLTVT.

The CDR3 DNA follows: TGTGCCAGCTCACTTTGGCAGCAAGAGACCCAGTACTTC. Translated: CASSLWQQETQYF. The rearrangement links TRBV18 to TRBJ2-5; no clear D gene. The CDR3 spans 13 residues. Per germline, CDR1 KGHSH and CDR2 LQKENI. Trimming removed 4 bases from V and 2 bases from J, with 8 bases in between. The full variable domain, rest sourced from reference TRBV18 and TRBJ2-5, is NAGVMQNPRHLVRRRGQEARLRCSPMKGHSHVYWYRQLPEEGLKFMVYLQKENIIDESGMPKERFSAEFPKEGPSILRIQQVVRGDSAAYFCASSLWQQETQYFGPGTRLLVL.

The chain combines TRBV6-6 with TRBJ1-5; D not resolved. CDR1 is MNHNY and CDR2 is SVGAGI in the germline V gene (reference sequence). The CDR3 consists of 13 residues. V was cut by 0 bases and J by 4 bases, with 4 bases left in between. The CDR3 spells CASSYSPNQPQHF. The CDR3 DNA reads as TGTGCCAGCAGTTACTCTCCAAATCAGCCCCAGCATTTT.

The chain combines TRBV28 with TRBJ2-5; TRBD2 matches 8 bases. CDR1 is MDHEN and CDR2 is SYDVKM in the germline V gene. The length of the CDR3 is 16 residues. J lost 4 bases, V lost 3 bases, and 10 bases had no gene match. DNA for the CDR3: TGTGCCAGCAGTTTCGGGAGCGGGAGTTTTTTAGAGACCCAGTACTTC. It translates to CASSFGSGSFLETQYF.

This chain links TRBV7-2 with TRBJ1-1, with no clear D. Looked up from germline, CDR1 is SGHTA and CDR2 is FQGNSA. The length of the CDR3 is 13 residues. V was shortened by 2 bases and J by 0 bases, with 4 bases between the two germline ends. The CDR3 coding sequence is TGTGCCAGCAGCTTACCAGTGAACACTGAAGCTTTCTTT. It yields the protein CASSLPVNTEAFF.

The chain combines TRBV5-4 with TRBJ2-1, with 8 bases identical to TRBD2. CDR1 and CDR2 from the germline V gene are SGHNT and YYREEE (reference sequence). The junction had 0 bases not matched to a gene; V was cut back by 1 base and J by 0 bases. CDR3 size: 15 residues. CDR3 nucleotide sequence: TGTGCCAGCAGCTTGAGCGGGAGCTCCTACAATGAGCAGTTCTTC. Protein sequence: CASSLSGSSYNEQFF. Using reference TRBV5-4 and TRBJ2-1 for the parts outside the CDR3, the full variable domain is ETGVTQSPTHLIKTRGQQVTLRCSSQSGHNTVSWYQQALGQGPQFIFQYYREEENGRGNFPPRFSGLQFPNYSSELNVNALELDDSALYLCASSLSGSSYNEQFFGPGTRLTVL.

V and J are TRBV7-9 and TRBJ2-2; 10 positions match TRBD1. Germline values: CDR1 SEHNR, CDR2 FQNEAQ (reference sequence). V was clipped by 5 bases and J by 7 bases; unmatched bases: 7. The CDR3 contains 15 residues. CDR3 sequence: CASSQGGQGDGELFF. The CDR3 nucleotides read TGTGCCAGCAGCCAAGGAGGACAGGGGGACGGGGAGCTGTTTTTT.

This clone was seen just once. The chain couples TRBV3-1 (or the pseudogene TRBV3-2) to TRBJ2-7; TRBD2 matches at 8 bases. The V segment lost 6 bases and the J segment 3 bases; nucleotides outside the gene matches: 1. From germline, CDR1 is LGHDT and CDR2 YNNKEL (reference sequence). The CDR3 has 12 amino acids. The CDR3 loop reads CASSREGYEQYF. The CDR3 region has the DNA TGTGCCAGCAGTCGGGAGGGCTACGAGCAGTACTTC.

This clone was observed a single time. Written as DNA, the CDR3 is TGCGCCAGCAGCTTGTCGGGACAGGATGACGGCTACACCTTC. Translating gives CASSLSGQDDGYTF. The chain recombines TRBV5-1 with TRBJ1-2; TRBD1 agrees at 8 bases. CDR3 size: 14 residues. After removal of 1 base from V and 8 bases from J, the junction contained 7 bases not matched to a gene. Germline CDR1 is SGHRS and CDR2 is YFSETQ.

This chain connects TRBV27 to TRBJ1-5, with 8 bases aligning to TRBD1. After removal of 6 bases from V and 1 base from J, the junction contained 11 bases not matched to a gene. The CDR3 consists of 17 residues. CDR1 is MNHEY and CDR2 is SMNVEV in the germline V gene (reference sequence). This chain's CDR3 is CASSLQGGFGSNQPQHF. The CDR3 DNA reads as TGTGCCAGCAGCCTACAGGGGGGGTTCGGGAGCAATCAGCCCCAGCATTTT.

The V and J genes are TRBV2 and TRBJ2-3; 9 positions agree with TRBD2. CDR1 is SNHLY and CDR2 is FYNNEI in the germline V gene. CDR3 size: 18 residues. The J segment lost 1 base and the V segment lost 3 bases, leaving 11 bases of the junction unmatched. DNA for the CDR3: TGTGCCAGCAGTGAGTTGTCTAGCGGGATTGGTGGCACAGATACGCAGTATTTT. Translating it yields CASSELSSGIGGTDTQYF.

The chain carries TRBV9 and TRBJ1-1; possible D gene TRBD1, 6 bases. This CDR3 has 16 residues. Germline V lookup: CDR1 SGDLS, CDR2 YYNGEE. The germline V and J ends were trimmed by 4 bases and 5 bases, with 21 bases remaining between them. In DNA form, the CDR3 reads TGTGCCAGCAGCCCCCGCACCGGACAGCTGAGTACTGAAGCTTTCTTT. Encoded protein: CASSPRTGQLSTEAFF.

V is TRBV3-1 (or the pseudogene TRBV3-2) and J is TRBJ1-2; D is uncertain. Per the germline V gene, CDR1 is LGHDT and CDR2 is YNNKEL (reference sequence). The CDR3 is made up of 14 amino acids. The ends were cut back, 1 base at V and 0 bases at J, with 6 bases in the middle. DNA for the CDR3: TGTGCCAGCAGCCAAGTGGGCGCTAACTATGGCTACACCTTC. Protein sequence: CASSQVGANYGYTF.

The chain carries TRBV28 and TRBJ2-1; D is possibly TRBD1 (6 bases). There are 17 residues in the CDR3. Between the trimmed V and J ends, which lost 6 bases and 7 bases, there was a span of 25 bases. Germline V gene data show CDR1 as MDHEN and CDR2 as SYDVKM. This CDR3 reads CASSAYGKGHLRNEQFF. CDR3 coding DNA: TGTGCCAGCAGCGCGTACGGTAAGGGACACCTTAGGAATGAGCAGTTCTTC.

J is TRBJ2-6 and V is TRBV6-5, with unresolved D. The germline V gene encodes CDR1 MNHEY and CDR2 SVGAGI. The germline V and J ends were trimmed by 5 bases and 3 bases, with 8 bases remaining between them. CDR3 length equals 14 residues. CDR3 coding DNA: TGTGCCAGCAGTCGAGGAAATGGGGCCAACGTCCTGACTTTC. Protein sequence: CASSRGNGANVLTF.

J is TRBJ1-1 and V is TRBV7-2, with D unresolved. The CDR3 contains 14 residues. The germline V gene encodes CDR1 SGHTA and CDR2 FQGNSA. V lost 6 bases and J lost 6, with 17 bases in between. CDR3 DNA sequence: TGTGCCAGCAGACCAGCCGGCGGGGTGTCTGAAGCTTTCTTT. Its translation is CASRPAGGVSEAFF. The variable domain in full, completed from reference TRBV7-2 and TRBJ1-1, reads GAGVSQSPSNKVTEKGKDVELRCDPISGHTALYWYRQSLGQGLEFLIYFQGNSAPDKSGLPSDRFSAERTGGSVSTLTIQRTQQEDSAVYLCASRPAGGVSEAFFGQGTRLTVV.

The rearrangement links TRBV6-5 to TRBJ1-6; D call uncertain. There are 11 residues in the CDR3. Per germline, CDR1 MNHEY and CDR2 SVGAGI. The germline V and J ends were trimmed by 7 bases and 8 bases, with 6 bases remaining between them. CDR3 DNA: TGTGCCAGCACGAGGGATTCACCCCTCCACTTT. Translation gives CASTRDSPLHF.

DNA of the CDR3: TGCGCCAGCAGCACCTCCGGGACAGGGAAGGCCCCCTACGAGCAGTACTTC. Its protein is CASSTSGTGKAPYEQYF. The chain uses TRBV5-1 and TRBJ2-7, with 9 bases fitting TRBD1. Germline trimming cut 4 bases from V and 2 bases from J; bases unmatched to any gene: 13. This CDR3 comprises 17 residues. Germline CDR1 is SGHRS and CDR2 is YFSETQ. Combining the CDR3 with reference TRBV5-1 and TRBJ2-7 gives the whole variable domain KAGVTQTPRYLIKTRGQQVTLSCSPISGHRSVSWYQQTPGQGLQFLFEYFSETQRNKGNFPGRFSGRQFSNSRSEMNVSTLELGDSALYLCASSTSGTGKAPYEQYFGPGTRLTVT.

The chain links TRBV11-3 to TRBJ1-1, with a weak D call TRBD1 (5 bases). The ends were cut back, 1 base at V and 1 base at J, with 10 bases in the middle. The CDR3 extends over 15 amino acids. CDR1 and CDR2 from the germline V gene are SGHNT and YENEEA. In DNA form, the CDR3 reads TGTGCCAGCAGCTTAGCGTGGGGGGAGAACACTGAAGCTTTCTTT. Amino acids: CASSLAWGENTEAFF.

This chain uses TRBV24-1 with TRBJ2-7, with D possibly TRBD2 on 5 matching bases. CDR3 length: 14 amino acids. The V and J ends lost 3 bases and 5 bases respectively, with 13 bases between them. Germline V lookup: CDR1 KGHDR, CDR2 SFDVKD. The CDR3 sequence: CATSDGSRQNEQYF. The CDR3 DNA reads as TGTGCCACCAGTGATGGGAGCCGTCAAAACGAGCAGTACTTC.

The rearrangement links TRBV28 to TRBJ1-5; D might be TRBD1 (6 bases). The CDR3 runs 14 residues. V lost 5 bases to trimming and J lost 3 bases, with 11 bases between them. Germline V lookup: CDR1 MDHEN, CDR2 SYDVKM. The CDR3 is CASSLGQPNQPQHF. The CDR3 coding sequence is TGTGCCAGCAGTCTCGGACAGCCCAATCAGCCCCAGCATTTT.

CDR3 amino acids: CASSLEQGASGEQFF. CDR3 nucleotide sequence: TGTGCCAGCAGCTTGGAACAGGGGGCTTCTGGTGAGCAGTTCTTC. The genes are TRBV5-4 and TRBJ2-1, with TRBD1 identical over 9 bases. The CDR3 loop spans 15 amino acids. Germline CDR1 SGHNT, CDR2 YYREEE (reference sequence). The V segment lost 0 bases and the J segment 9 bases; nucleotides outside the gene matches: 7. The variable domain in full, with the rest retrieved from reference TRBV5-4 and TRBJ2-1, is ETGVTQSPTHLIKTRGQQVTLRCSSQSGHNTVSWYQQALGQGPQFIFQYYREEENGRGNFPPRFSGLQFPNYSSELNVNALELDDSALYLCASSLEQGASGEQFFGPGTRLTVL.

This chain joins TRBV18 and TRBJ1-4; D is uncertain. The CDR3 contains 16 residues. V lost 4 bases, J lost 2 bases, and 14 bases lay in between. The germline V gene has CDR1 KGHSH and CDR2 LQKENI. The CDR3: CASSLGPSGTNEKLFF. DNA of the CDR3: TGTGCCAGCTCACTGGGCCCTTCGGGGACTAATGAAAAACTGTTTTTT.

As DNA, the CDR3 is TGTGCCAGCAGTGCCCGGACTAGCGGATACAATGAGCAGTTCTTC. Encoded protein: CASSARTSGYNEQFF. The chain employs TRBV27 and TRBJ2-1; TRBD2 matches at 10 bases. Germline V gives CDR1 MNHEY, CDR2 SMNVEV (reference sequence). There are 15 residues in the CDR3. V trimming: 5 bases; J trimming: 4 bases; junction bases outside the gene matches: 5.

This chain links TRBV19 with TRBJ2-5; possibly TRBD1 for D (6 bases). Between the trimmed V and J ends, which lost 6 bases and 3 bases, there was a span of 11 bases. Per germline, CDR1 LNHDA and CDR2 SQIVND (reference sequence). This CDR3 comprises 13 residues. This chain's CDR3 is CASRVPGEETQYF. Here the CDR3 DNA reads TGTGCCAGTAGGGTCCCAGGGGAAGAGACCCAGTACTTC.